This note documents a single T cell receptor beta chain sequence. Ten or more counts support this clonotype. The specificity of this receptor is unknown. Base qualities are missing; no much larger clone stands one base away. Every patient had bone marrow sampled at the time of active disease. Ficoll-Hypaque density gradient centrifugation was used to isolate the bone marrow mononuclear cells. Myeloma plasma cells were removed and CD138-negative cells were collected by negative selection after labeling with CD138 magnetic microbeads on a MACS separator. Flow cytometry on an Attune NxT with CD138 antibodies was used to check the purity of the isolated cells. TRIzol reagent was used to extract total RNA, which was then quantified with a NanoDrop spectrophotometer. For each patient, paired RNA-seq and IR-seq were run on the CD138-negative bone marrow sample from that patient. This sample is part of a study of read filtering for tumor transcriptome and immune sequencing (dated by TCRdb to about 2020). Study-level background: The cohort was composed of 17 male and 11 to 15 female patients, with a mean age of approximately 70 years and an age range of about 47 to 80. One main goal was a read-filtering strategy for immune repertoire data, in particular deciding whether clonotypes backed by only one read should be removed. Whole-transcriptome libraries were prepared with the TruSeq RNA Access Library Prep Kit after DNase treatment. By revised international staging, fewer than ten patients were R-ISS I, over 15 were R-ISS II and roughly seven were R-ISS III. Using the same bone marrow samples, the study ran both targeted immune repertoire sequencing and bulk whole-transcriptome sequencing and then compared the TCR repertoires from each method. Per sample, about 4.05 to 10.27 million TCR-region mapped reads were obtained with IR-seq, compared with only roughly 75 to 1,400 with RNA-seq.

The paper as a whole reports these results and caveats: Removing single-read clonotypes increased the correlation between IR-seq and RNA-seq shared clonotype proportions. Compared with RNA-seq, IR-seq captured clonotypes at much higher depth and more reliably, and a smaller IR-seq throughput was enough to identify most shared clonotypes. Single-read clonotypes made up around 85% of clonotypes but only 3.5% to 4.5% of total reads in IR-seq, compared with more than 65% of clonotypes and under 45% of reads in RNA-seq. The sorted CD138-negative fraction was a mixed bone marrow immune population, not purified T cells.

TCR libraries were constructed from 350 to 400 ng RNA using the Immunoverse kit, and molecular barcoded adaptors covering alpha/delta and beta/gamma chains were employed. TCR library preparation used the same RNA that was used for transcriptome sequencing. An Illumina HiSeq 4000 with 2 x 150 cycles was used to sequence the TCR libraries. The study's own analysis went as follows. TCR reads were aligned to human V, D, J and C references and assembled into CDR3 clonotypes with MiXCR, including quality filtering and error correction. Clonotype counts and gene usage diversity were analyzed with the tcR package in R. Raw mapping reads were checked after the RNA-seq reads had been mapped by STAR aligner version 2.5.3a onto the human GRCh37 genome. To test how sequencing depth affects detected clonotypes, IR-seq fastq files were randomly downsampled with Seqtk 1.3. Using fastp trimming at Q25 and MiXCR clonotype assembly, TCRdb reanalyzed the public sequencing data and kept in-frame beta chains. Every distinct CDR3 protein forms one entry, paired with its most common genes and DNA. The V and J calls here are based on TCRdb, not the publication. The sample contains 130,000 or so distinct CDR3 sequences, approximately 13% of them found a single time. About 7.7% of the sample goes to the ten largest clones.

The receptor was derived from a donor aged 40 or over with multiple myeloma. Sequencing input: a population of CD138-negative cells sorted from bone marrow. Explained via the paper, the cell subset or site label denotes: bone marrow mononuclear cells depleted of CD138+ plasma/myeloma cells by negative magnetic selection.

The nucleotides are TGTGCCAGCAGCGATCCGGGACGGCTGAACACTGAAGCTTTCTTT. The translation is CASSDPGRLNTEAFF. The chain couples TRBV6-2 or TRBV6-3 to TRBJ1-1; TRBD1 could be the D gene, as 5 bases match. From the germline V gene, CDR1 is MNHEY and CDR2 is SVGEGT. Relative to germline, V is 6 bases shorter and J is 0 bases shorter, with 14 bases between their ends. The CDR3 measures 15 amino acids from cysteine to phenylalanine. CDR3 DNA is the only sequence kept; it has 45 bases, read in frame from the first base.